This T cell receptor beta chain was sequenced for a study of blood T cell repertoires in COVID-19. About the study: There were acute and convalescent COVID-19 samples, and they came from the United States, Italy and Spain. The cDNA or gDNA used as material had been derived from T cells, B-cell-depleted T cells, or PBMCs.

As originally analysed: Estimates of nucleated cell counts were drawn from the amplification of reference gene primers. The protocol was immunoSEQ multiplex PCR, while the TCRdb copy is restricted to in-frame clones and leaves out a portion. The DNA gave D and trimming, while V, J and clone size come from that table. The sample has hundreds of thousands of clones; around 82% are singletons. The CDR3 length is 13 residues. Trimming shortened V by 4 bases and J by 3 bases, and 12 bases separated the two germline ends. Per the germline V gene, CDR1 is SQVTM and CDR2 is ANQGSEA. This chain links TRBV29-1 with TRBJ1-1, with TRBD1 as a possible D gene (5 bases). The sequence was obtained from a woman of 80 years or more with active or convalescent COVID-19. Sequenced material: peripheral blood. The CDR3 bases are TGCAGCGTTGCTCAGGGTTTCGACACTGAAGCTTTCTTT. Its translation: CSVAQGFDTEAFF.